This TCR beta chain comes out of a study of blood T cell repertoires in COVID-19 (dated by TCRdb to 2018 to 2021). Concerning the study at large: The collaborator samples originated in the United States, Italy and Spain and spanned the acute and convalescent phases of COVID-19. The prospective study material was composed of cDNA or gDNA derived from T cells, B-cell-depleted T cells, or PBMCs. Deeply sampled blood TCRbeta repertoires from subjects exposed to, actively infected with, or recovered from COVID-19 were included in the dataset. The repertoires were made available in a free public database intended to serve as a resource for research on the immune response to SARS-CoV-2. Samples came from the ongoing ImmuneRACE study (first 160 participants) plus 1,254 subjects from 6 global collaborators. Nearly every sample came with metadata listing a de-identified subject ID, COVID-19 status, age in years and sex. Where HLA class I and class II types were available, the types were taken from metadata supplied by the sample provider, not from assay-based typing.

The paper as a whole reports these results and caveats: Clinical and demographic metadata were provided uncurated, with the amount varying by source and participant.

The immunoSEQ Assay, a bias-controlled multiplex PCR, was used to amplify TCRbeta CDR3 regions from genomic DNA. The study's own analysis went as follows. The number of nucleated cells in each sample was estimated by amplification of reference gene primers within the assay. To quantify the absolute abundance of each unique TCRbeta CDR3 rearrangement, sequence reads were collapsed and filtered. Productive Simpson clonality was computed per sample as the square root of Simpson's diversity index over productive rearrangements. This immuneACCESS table, as held by TCRdb, lists in-frame sequences with V and J called but not all clones. Of the missing ones, under half trace to an unresolved V gene in checked studies; the others have no known cause. For V, J and clone size, that table is used; D and trimming come from the DNA. The sample contains fewer than 200,000 clones, roughly four fifths of them found a single time. Jointly, the top ten make up 7.5% to 8% of the sample.

Samples from volunteer blood donors who had recovered from COVID-19 were contributed by a second Seattle source. Collaborating institutions collected whole blood in K2EDTA tubes following their own protocols. For TCRbeta analysis, collaborators shipped samples in one of three forms: frozen whole blood, isolated PBMCs, or DNA extracted from either of those sample types. To note about this clone: This receptor's antigen is unknown. No qualities accompany the bases; no much larger clone lies one base away.

V is reduced by 8 bases and J by 1 base, leaving a spacing of 8 bases between them. From its cysteine to its phenylalanine, the CDR3 spans 12 amino acids. The kept DNA is CDR3 alone, 36 bases in frame from the first base. The CDR1 and CDR2 encoded by the germline V gene are SNHLY and FYNNEI. Sequenced sample: peripheral blood. The chain is encoded by TRBV2 joined to TRBJ2-5, with the identity of the D gene unclear. The sequence derives from a man aged 40-49 years who had recovered from COVID-19. The bases read TGTGCCAGCTTCCAGTTCCAAGAGACCCAGTACTTC. This translates into CASFQFQETQYF.